Listed here are 24 T cell receptor beta chains from one sample, sequenced in a study of shared clonotypes between healthy human individuals. Profiled with immunoSEQ multiplex PCR; TCRdb holds only in-frame clones, not every one. Of 2.3 million or so clones in the sample, more than 85% were seen once. Material for sequencing was naive CD4+ T cells from PBMCs. Indicated subset: CD45RA+ positively selected. These receptors came from a man younger than 30 in good health. Some clones in this sample may be carry-over from other donors' samples.

The rearrangement joins TRBV28 to TRBJ1-2; maybe TRBD1 (6 bases). CDR1 and CDR2 (germline): MDHEN, SYDVKM. The CDR3 contains 13 residues. Trimming removed 6 bases from V and 5 bases from J, with 13 bases in between. CDR3 DNA sequence: TGTGCCAGCAGGGACAGCGAAGGGTATGGCTACACCTTC. Translating it yields CASRDSEGYGYTF.

For this clone: The same CDR3 also results from other DNA sequences found in this sample. This chain uses TRBV5-1 with TRBJ2-5; D is undetermined. This CDR3 comprises 11 residues. Trimming took off 2 bases at V and 5 bases at J, with 4 bases between the two ends. The V gene's germline CDR1 is SGHRS and CDR2 YFSETQ. The CDR3 loop is CASSFRETQYF. The CDR3 DNA follows: TGCGCCAGCAGCTTCCGGGAGACCCAGTACTTC.

The chain recombines TRBV4-1 with TRBJ1-6; 8 bases are shared with TRBD1. The V gene end was trimmed by 2 bases and the J gene end by 10 bases; junction bases not matched to a gene: 13. Germline V gene sequence: CDR1 MGHRA, CDR2 YSYEKL. This CDR3 is 17 amino acids long. The CDR3 loop is CASSQFSGQALISPLHF. As DNA, the CDR3 is TGCGCCAGCAGCCAATTCTCGGGACAGGCGCTTATATCACCCCTCCACTTT.

Worth noting for this clone: The same CDR3 can be traced to other DNA sequences in this sample. CDR3: CASSPGTSGLYEQYF. CDR3 coding DNA: TGTGCCAGCTCCCCAGGGACTAGCGGGCTCTACGAGCAGTACTTC. The chain couples TRBV18 to TRBJ2-7; 12 positions match TRBD2. The V segment lost 6 bases and the J segment 3 bases; nucleotides outside the gene matches: 6. This CDR3 comprises 15 residues. The germline CDR1 and CDR2 sequences are KGHSH and LQKENI.

The chain employs TRBV6-1 and TRBJ2-7; D is perhaps TRBD1 or TRBD2 (5 bases each). With 1 base removed from V and 0 bases from J, the gap between germline ends came to 10 bases. Looked up from germline, CDR1 is MNHNS and CDR2 is SASEGT. CDR3 length: 15 amino acids. Written as DNA, the CDR3 is TGTGCCAGCAGTGAAGATGAGGGGACCTCCTACGAGCAGTACTTC. Translation gives CASSEDEGTSYEQYF.

V gene TRBV15 combines with J gene TRBJ1-1; D is unclear. CDR1 LNHNV and CDR2 YYDKDF come from the germline V gene (reference sequence). V gave up 5 bases and J gave up 2 bases, with 15 bases separating them. The CDR3 loop spans 15 amino acids. CDR3 bases: TGTGCCACCAGCCCTCCCACCGCGGGTAACACTGAAGCTTTCTTT. Protein product: CATSPPTAGNTEAFF.

The V and J genes are TRBV28 and TRBJ2-2, with D maybe TRBD2 (6 bases). The V and J ends lost 4 bases and 7 bases respectively, with 13 bases between them. This CDR3 has 14 amino acids. The germline CDR1 and CDR2 sequences are MDHEN and SYDVKM. As DNA, the CDR3 is TGTGCCAGCAGTTCGGGACTCCCAAACGGGGAGCTGTTTTTT. Translation gives CASSSGLPNGELFF.

V and J are TRBV5-4 and TRBJ2-2; the match to TRBD2 covers 7 bases. This CDR3 comprises 14 residues. Unmatched junction bases numbered 4, after V lost 5 bases and J lost 3 bases. Germline CDR1 reads SGHNT; CDR2 reads YYREEE (reference sequence). CDR3 nucleotides: TGTGCCAGCAGGAGGGGAGGGGACACCGGGGAGCTGTTTTTT. Translated, it gives CASRRGGDTGELFF.

The chain joins TRBV30 to TRBJ1-1; the D is unclear. Germline V gives CDR1 GTSNPN, CDR2 SVGIG (reference sequence). Trimming stripped 4 bases from V and 3 bases from J, with 12 bases between. The CDR3 contains 13 residues. This chain's CDR3 is CAWTGRRDTEAFF. CDR3 DNA: TGTGCCTGGACGGGCAGGAGGGACACTGAAGCTTTCTTT.

The CDR3 DNA is TGTGCCAGCAGCGTAGGCCGGTTGAACACCGGGGAGCTGTTTTTT. This translates into CASSVGRLNTGELFF. V gene TRBV9 combines with J gene TRBJ2-2, with no clear D. The V end lost 0 bases, the J end lost 1 base, and 7 bases lay between the germline ends. Per the germline V gene, CDR1 is SGDLS and CDR2 is YYNGEE. The CDR3 covers 15 residues.

The rearrangement uses TRBV27 and TRBJ2-1, with 9 bases aligning to TRBD2. V gave up 7 bases and J gave up 6 bases; unmatched junction bases: 10. This CDR3 region has 15 residues. The germline V gene encodes CDR1 MNHEY and CDR2 SMNVEV (reference sequence). CDR3 sequence reads: CASNTAGGYFNEQFF. The CDR3 DNA sequence: TGTGCCAGCAACACAGCGGGAGGCTATTTCAATGAGCAGTTCTTC.

The rearrangement joins TRBV19 to TRBJ1-1, with D maybe TRBD1 (6 bases). The V gene's germline CDR1 is LNHDA and CDR2 SQIVND (reference sequence). This CDR3 contains 15 residues. V was cut by 7 bases and J by 1 base, with 16 bases left in between. For the CDR3, the DNA is TGTGCCAGTATCCCGGGGGGGCAGCAGAACACTGAAGCTTTCTTT. Translated, it gives CASIPGGQQNTEAFF.

The chain uses TRBV19 and TRBJ1-1; weak D call: TRBD1 (6 bases). This CDR3 contains 16 residues. The V end lost 4 bases, the J end lost 4 bases, and 19 bases lay between the germline ends. The V gene's germline CDR1 is LNHDA and CDR2 SQIVND (reference sequence). The CDR3 region is CASSSGVLQGPTEAFF. The CDR3 DNA reads as TGTGCCAGTAGTAGCGGGGTATTACAGGGACCCACTGAAGCTTTCTTT.

In the case of this clone: Other DNA sequences in the sample encode the same CDR3. The chain carries TRBV5-6 and TRBJ1-5; D ambiguous. V was cut by 0 bases and J by 7 bases, with 8 bases left in between. CDR3 length equals 13 residues. Germline lookup yields CDR1 SGHDT and CDR2 YYEEEE. The CDR3 DNA follows: TGTGCCAGCAGCTTGGGGCAGACCCAGCCCCAGCATTTT. This codes for CASSLGQTQPQHF.

The chain joins TRBV6-1 to TRBJ2-5; 10 bases match TRBD1. Trimming took 6 bases from V and 5 from J; bases not matched to a gene: 9. CDR1 and CDR2 (germline): MNHNS, SASEGT. CDR3 size: 15 residues. CDR3 nucleotide sequence: TGTGCCAGCAGCAAAGACAGGGGGCTATGGGAGACCCAGTACTTC. Protein sequence: CASSKDRGLWETQYF.

DNA of the CDR3: TGTGCCAGCAGTTACATAATGAGCTCCTACGAGCAGTACTTC. Its protein product is CASSYIMSSYEQYF. The chain joins TRBV6-6 to TRBJ2-7; no definite D call. V shed 2 bases and J shed 0 bases, with 8 bases lying between them. Germline CDR1 is MNHNY and CDR2 is SVGAGI (reference sequence). The CDR3 has 14 amino acids.

The rearrangement links TRBV6-4 to TRBJ2-3, with 11 bases fitting TRBD1. The CDR3 has 16 amino acids. V trimming: 7 bases; J trimming: 11 bases; junction bases outside the gene matches: 17. Germline V lookup: CDR1 MRHNA, CDR2 SNTAGT. As DNA, the CDR3 is TGTGCCAGCACGAACGCCGGGACAGGGGGACCTAGGGGGCAGTATTTT. It translates to CASTNAGTGGPRGQYF.

The chain couples TRBV28 to TRBJ2-1; D perhaps matches TRBD1 (6 bases). Per the germline V gene, CDR1 is MDHEN and CDR2 is SYDVKM. The length of the CDR3 is 14 residues. V gave up 6 bases and J gave up 1 base, with 10 bases separating them. The CDR3, as DNA: TGTGCCAGCAGGGGGGCAGGATCCTACAATGAGCAGTTCTTC. Residues: CASRGAGSYNEQFF.

V usage is TRBV5-1 and J usage is TRBJ2-3, with D possibly being TRBD2 (6 bases). V lost 3 bases to trimming and J lost 6 bases, with 20 bases between them. Germline V gives CDR1 SGHRS, CDR2 YFSETQ. The CDR3 is 16 amino acids. The CDR3 region is CASSSGLLDVVDTQYF. The CDR3 DNA reads TGCGCCAGCAGCTCGGGACTCCTGGACGTCGTCGATACGCAGTATTTT.

The chain joins TRBV6-5 to TRBJ1-4; D gene uncertain. The CDR3 spans 15 residues. V was trimmed by 0 bases and J by 4 bases, leaving 9 bases between them. Germline CDR1 and CDR2: MNHEY and SVGAGI. In DNA form, the CDR3 reads TGTGCCAGCAGTTACTCAGAGGGAAATAATGAAAAACTGTTTTTT. Translated, it gives CASSYSEGNNEKLFF.

CDR3 residues: CASSYATPGRLNTEAFF. CDR3 DNA: TGTGCCAGCAGCTACGCGACCCCCGGGCGACTGAACACTGAAGCTTTCTTT. The chain is built from TRBV7-8 and TRBJ1-1; no clear D. The germline V gene encodes CDR1 SGHVS and CDR2 FQNEAQ. The CDR3 spans 17 residues. Trimming removed 4 bases at V and 0 bases at J, with 18 bases between.

The genes are TRBV14 and TRBJ1-2; D gene unclear. The germline gives CDR1 SGHDN, CDR2 FVKESK. CDR3 length: 15 residues. Trimming shortened V by 1 base and J by 4 bases, and 13 bases separated the two germline ends. CDR3 region: CASSQVRWPAYGYTF. The CDR3 DNA sequence: TGTGCCAGCAGCCAAGTACGTTGGCCAGCCTATGGCTACACCTTC.

This clone has ten or more counts. The chain links TRBV4-1 to TRBJ2-5; no clear D. Germline assignment: CDR1 MGHRA and CDR2 YSYEKL. V dropped 4 bases and J dropped 1 base, with 10 bases sitting between them. The CDR3 is made up of 14 amino acids. DNA of the CDR3: TGCGCCAGCAGCCCACAGATACTCCAAGAGACCCAGTACTTC. Protein product: CASSPQILQETQYF.

A note on this clone: Being one base from a much bigger clone, this may be a read error. This specimen includes other DNA sequences encoding the same CDR3. The chain recombines TRBV25-1 with TRBJ2-7; unclear D gene. Germline V gene sequence: CDR1 MGHDK, CDR2 SYGVNS. The CDR3 is 11 residues long. The V gene lost 5 bases and the J gene lost 1 base, with 3 bases spanning the gap. The CDR3 loop is CASSFSYEQYF. The CDR3 nucleotides read TGTGCCAGCAGTTTTTCCTACGAGCAGTACTTC.